This passage covers 18 T cell receptor beta chains from one sample sequenced in a study of early T cells in non-severe SARS-CoV-2 infection. TCRdb redid the calling of the 5' RACE reads with MiXCR, one entry per CDR3 protein. The data hold under 85,000 distinct CDR3 sequences, with 10% to 15% observed a single time. Sequencing input: whole blood. The receptors originated from an adult who was a healthcare worker with PCR-confirmed SARS-CoV-2 infection or an uninfected control (not recorded which).

The chain employs TRBV7-9 and TRBJ2-1, with D perhaps being TRBD1 or TRBD2 (5 bases each). The CDR3 loop spans 13 amino acids. The germline V and J ends were trimmed by 3 bases and 9 bases, with 12 bases remaining between them. Germline-derived CDR1 and CDR2 are SEHNR and FQNEAQ (reference sequence). In nucleotides, the CDR3 is TGTGCCAGCAGCTTTGGGGCAGGGACTGAGCAGTTCTTC. As protein: CASSFGAGTEQFF.

The V gene is TRBV28, the J gene TRBJ1-3, with 7 bases aligning to TRBD1. The J segment lost 2 bases and the V segment lost 10 bases, leaving 5 bases of the junction unmatched. The CDR3 spans 13 residues. Germline CDR1 reads MDHEN; CDR2 reads SYDVKM. Here the CDR3 DNA reads TGTGCCACCGAAACAGGGGCTGGAAACACCATATATTTT. Its translation: CATETGAGNTIYF.

This clonotype occurred many times. At one end the junction does not follow the germline gene, possibly because of a read error. The CDR3 here is CASSPSGTDTQYF. DNA of the CDR3: TGTGCTAGCAGCCCGTCGGGCACAGATACGCAGTATTTT. The rearrangement uses TRBV7-7 and TRBJ2-3; D uncertain. Germline CDR1 SSHAT, CDR2 FNYEAQ (reference sequence). The CDR3 length is 13 residues.

At least ten counts were recorded for this clonotype. CDR3 sequence (DNA): TGTGCCAGCAGTTTTTTTAGCGGGTTCTCCTACGAGCAGTACTTC. It yields the protein CASSFFSGFSYEQYF. The chain links TRBV12-3 or TRBV12-4 to TRBJ2-7, with 7 positions matching TRBD2. The CDR3 is 15 amino acids. Trimming at V came to 3 bases and at J to 0 bases, leaving 5 bases not matched to a gene.

In this sample, this clonotype turned up a few times. This rearrangement joins TRBV28 to TRBJ2-4, with no clear D. Germline assignment: CDR1 MDHEN and CDR2 SYDVKM. V was shortened by 8 bases and J by 8 bases, with 19 bases between the two germline ends. This CDR3 contains 14 residues. This chain's CDR3 is CASRETDGWDIQYF. DNA of the CDR3: TGTGCCAGCCGCGAGACTGACGGGTGGGACATTCAGTACTTC.

The J gene is TRBJ2-1, the V gene TRBV14; perhaps TRBD1 as D (7 bases). The V gene lost 4 bases and the J gene lost 3 bases, with 13 bases spanning the gap. Per the germline V gene, CDR1 is SGHDN and CDR2 is FVKESK. CDR3 length equals 15 residues. CDR3 residues: CASSLRQGLYNEQFF. The CDR3 DNA reads TGTGCCAGCAGCCTTCGACAGGGACTCTACAATGAGCAGTTCTTC.

This clonotype was picked up many times. The chain combines TRBV3-2 with TRBJ1-5. TRBV3-2 is listed as a pseudogene. The CDR3 is 16 residues long. The CDR3 sequence is CASTSDAVVSNQPQHF. As DNA, the CDR3 is TGTGCCAGCACCTCGGACGCGGTTGTTAGCAATCAGCCCCAGCATTTT.

This clonotype was seen at least ten times. This chain links TRBV19 with TRBJ2-7; D gene unclear. Looked up from germline, CDR1 is LNHDA and CDR2 is SQIVND (reference sequence). The V and J ends lost 4 bases and 0 bases respectively, with 10 bases between them. The CDR3 is 14 residues long. CDR3 loop: CASSTTAASYEQYF. The CDR3 coding sequence is TGTGCCAGTAGTACCACAGCCGCCTCCTACGAGCAGTACTTC.

The chain links TRBV7-9 to TRBJ2-1, with 9 bases matching TRBD2. After removal of 2 bases from V and 6 bases from J, the junction contained 8 bases not matched to a gene. This CDR3 contains 16 residues. Germline assignment: CDR1 SEHNR and CDR2 FQNEAQ (reference sequence). This CDR3 is CASSLTQREDFNEQFF. The CDR3 DNA reads as TGTGCCAGCAGCTTAACTCAGCGGGAGGACTTCAATGAGCAGTTCTTC. The full variable domain, its missing parts supplied by reference TRBV7-9 and TRBJ2-1, is DTGVSQNPRHKITKRGQNVTFRCDPISEHNRLYWYRQTLGQGPEFLTYFQNEAQLEKSRLLSDRFSAERPKGSFSTLEIQRTEQGDSAMYLCASSLTQREDFNEQFFGPGTRLTVL.

This clonotype was seen a few times. This rearrangement joins TRBV19 to TRBJ1-4; 7 bases match TRBD1. Germline V lookup: CDR1 LNHDA, CDR2 SQIVND (reference sequence). CDR3 length equals 16 residues. V was pared by 5 bases and J by 4 bases, with 10 bases of the junction left unmatched. The CDR3 DNA reads TGTGCCAGTAGTGCAAATGTGGGACAGATTAATGAAAAACTGTTTTTT. The encoded protein is CASSANVGQINEKLFF.

This clonotype turned up a few times. The chain uses TRBV5-1 and TRBJ1-1, with D perhaps matching TRBD1 (6 bases). The CDR3 runs to 18 residues. The V gene lost 4 bases and the J gene lost 0 bases, with 22 bases spanning the gap. From germline, CDR1 is SGHRS and CDR2 YFSETQ. In nucleotides, the CDR3 is TGCGCCAGCAGCCACACACAGGGACTCCTTAAGATGAACACTGAAGCTTTCTTT. This codes for CASSHTQGLLKMNTEAFF.

This clonotype was seen many times. The genes are TRBV18 and TRBJ1-5, with D possibly being TRBD1 (6 bases). This CDR3 has 15 residues. V was clipped by 1 base and J by 5 bases, with 12 bases between them. Germline V gene data show CDR1 as KGHSH and CDR2 as LQKENI. CDR3 nucleotide sequence: TGTGCCAGCTCACCACACGCAGGGGCCGATCAGCCCCAGCATTTT. This sequence encodes CASSPHAGADQPQHF.

This clonotype was recorded many times. The chain has TRBV24-1 and TRBJ2-2; possibly TRBD1 for D (6 bases). CDR3 length equals 14 residues. Trimming stripped 6 bases from V and 4 bases from J, with 11 bases between. Germline CDR1 reads KGHDR; CDR2 reads SFDVKD. Written as DNA, the CDR3 is TGTGCCACCAGTCCGAACAGGGCCACCGGGGAGCTGTTTTTT. Protein sequence: CATSPNRATGELFF.

This clonotype was picked up a small number of times. The rearrangement links TRBV11-2 to TRBJ2-1; D ambiguous. V was pared by 1 base and J by 10 bases, with 11 bases between. CDR1 and CDR2 (germline): SGHAT, FQNNGV. This CDR3 is 13 amino acids long. The CDR3 nucleotides read TGTGCCAGCAGCTTAGTCGTCGAGATGGAGCAGTTCTTC. It translates to CASSLVVEMEQFF.

This clonotype was seen ten or more times. This chain connects TRBV6-5 to TRBJ2-7; TRBD2 matches 8 bases. The CDR3 length is 16 residues. Trimming at V came to 5 bases and at J to 3 bases, leaving 12 bases not matched to a gene. CDR1 is MNHEY, CDR2 SVGAGI, per germline. The CDR3: CASSVPGTRGHYEQYF. The DNA of the CDR3 is TGTGCCAGCAGTGTACCCGGGACTAGAGGTCACTACGAGCAGTACTTC.

This clonotype was recorded a few times. As DNA, the CDR3 is TGTGCCAGCAGGCCGTGGGGCCAGGGCCAAGAGACCCAGTACTTC. It is translated as CASRPWGQGQETQYF. V usage is TRBV28 and J usage is TRBJ2-5; TRBD1 is a possible D gene (5 bases). The ends were cut back, 6 bases at V and 1 base at J, with 15 bases in the middle. This CDR3 has 15 residues. CDR1 MDHEN and CDR2 SYDVKM come from the germline V gene.

This clonotype was counted between two and nine times. The chain is built from TRBV10-3 and TRBJ2-3, with a possible D match to TRBD2 (6 bases). The germline gives CDR1 ENHRY, CDR2 SYGVKD. There are 15 residues in the CDR3. The V gene lost 2 bases and the J gene lost 2 bases, with 11 bases spanning the gap. This chain's CDR3 is CAISEAGTLTDTQYF. DNA of the CDR3: TGTGCCATCAGTGAGGCCGGGACTCTCACAGATACGCAGTATTTT.

The chain has TRBV7-9 and TRBJ2-7, with D possibly being TRBD1 (5 bases). V lost 4 bases and J 4 bases, leaving 17 bases between the germline ends. This CDR3 spans 15 amino acids. Per germline, CDR1 SEHNR and CDR2 FQNEAQ (reference sequence). The CDR3 region has the DNA TGTGCCAGCAGCTCCGACGAAGACAGTGAATACGAGCAGTACTTC. It is translated as CASSSDEDSEYEQYF.